This passage covers 28 T cell receptor beta chains from one sample sequenced in a study of chemoradiotherapy in HPV16-positive cancers. The data were produced by immunoSEQ multiplex PCR, yet TCRdb's version contains in-frame clones alone and is incomplete. The top ten hold 3% to 4.5% of the sample, which has 1,200 to 1,500 clones, about 85% seen once. The sequenced sample was tumor tissue, obtained from a patient who underwent chemoradiotherapy. These receptors were taken from a human donor with HPV-associated anogenital cancer.

The chain carries TRBV22-1 and TRBJ2-5; TRBD1 is the table's D call, not checked against the DNA. TRBJ2-7 matches the DNA end more closely, so the J call is doubtful. TRBV22-1 is assigned pseudogene status. The CDR3 runs 10 residues. The CDR3 reads CPGLGNEQYF. In DNA form, the CDR3 reads TGTCCTGGGCTGGGCAACGAGCAGTACTTC.

This sequence joins TRBV28 and TRBJ2-3; TRBD2 matches 9 bases. Trimming removed 5 bases from V and 5 bases from J; junction bases left unmatched: 11. The CDR3 spans 16 residues. Germline assignment: CDR1 MDHEN and CDR2 SYDVKM. The CDR3 sequence is CASSPIAGGKIDTQYF. In nucleotides, the CDR3 is TGTGCCAGCAGTCCCATCGCGGGGGGGAAGATAGATACGCAGTATTTT.

This sequence joins TRBV11-2 and TRBJ1-3, with D uncertain. The CDR3 contains 14 residues. CDR1 and CDR2 from the germline V gene are SGHAT and FQNNGV. V lost 2 bases and J 0 bases, leaving 5 bases between the germline ends. CDR3 in amino acids: CASSLTHSGNTIYF. DNA for the CDR3: TGTGCCAGCAGCTTAACCCACTCTGGAAACACCATATATTTT.

The V and J genes are TRBV5-6 and TRBJ1-5, with D unresolved. The CDR3 consists of 14 residues. V was pared by 0 bases and J by 5 bases, with 9 bases between. CDR1 SGHDT and CDR2 YYEEEE come from the germline V gene. The DNA of the CDR3 is TGTGCCAGCAGCTTGGCCGCAGGCTATCAGCCCCAGCATTTT. Amino acids: CASSLAAGYQPQHF.

The rearrangement links TRBV5-4 to TRBJ2-5; D may be TRBD1 (7 bases). V lost 0 bases and J lost 5, with 14 bases in between. The CDR3 is made up of 15 amino acids. The germline CDR1 and CDR2 sequences are SGHNT and YYREEE (reference sequence). This CDR3 reads CASSLAAGGRETQYF. The CDR3, as DNA: TGTGCCAGCAGCTTGGCGGCAGGGGGGAGGGAGACCCAGTACTTC. Full variable domain (rest looked up from reference TRBV5-4 and TRBJ2-5): ETGVTQSPTHLIKTRGQQVTLRCSSQSGHNTVSWYQQALGQGPQFIFQYYREEENGRGNFPPRFSGLQFPNYSSELNVNALELDDSALYLCASSLAAGGRETQYFGPGTRLLVL.

A few counts support this clone. The chain has TRBV2 and TRBJ2-1; TRBD2 matches at 7 bases. V gave up 5 bases and J gave up 0 bases; unmatched junction bases: 1. The CDR3 is 14 residues long. Germline CDR1 SNHLY, CDR2 FYNNEI. In nucleotides, the CDR3 is TGTGCCAGCAGTCGACTAGCCTCCTACAATGAGCAGTTCTTC. This codes for CASSRLASYNEQFF.

The chain carries TRBV4-1 and TRBJ2-5; 7 bases match TRBD1. The CDR3 sequence is 15 residues long. With 1 base clipped from V and 5 bases from J, the junction kept 7 bases outside the gene matches. Germline-derived CDR1 and CDR2 are MGHRA and YSYEKL. The CDR3 DNA follows: TGCGCCAGCAGCCAAGTAGGGGGCGCGGAGGAGACCCAGTACTTC. Protein: CASSQVGGAEETQYF.

In DNA form, the CDR3 reads TGTGCCAGCAGTGATGGGCAGGGTGTGGGGGCCGGGGAGACCCAGTACTTC. The encoded protein is CASSDGQGVGAGETQYF. This chain joins TRBV6-1 and TRBJ2-5; D possibly corresponds to TRBD1 (6 bases). The V and J ends lost 3 bases and 5 bases respectively, with 22 bases between them. The CDR3 extends over 17 amino acids. The germline gives CDR1 MNHNS, CDR2 SASEGT.

This chain connects TRBV18 to TRBJ1-1, with D perhaps TRBD1 (6 bases). The CDR3 length is 16 residues. Germline values: CDR1 KGHSH, CDR2 LQKENI. V was cut by 1 base and J by 5 bases, with 17 bases left in between. CDR3 DNA: TGTGCCAGCTCACCACGGTTAGACAGGAGCGGGACTGAAGCTTTCTTT. It encodes CASSPRLDRSGTEAFF.

This chain links TRBV6-6 with TRBJ1-1, with unresolved D. V was trimmed by 0 bases and J by 1 base, leaving 6 bases between them. CDR3 size: 14 residues. Germline V gene lookup returns CDR1 MNHNY and CDR2 SVGAGI (reference sequence). The CDR3 bases are TGTGCCAGCAGTTACTCCGGAGAGAACACTGAAGCTTTCTTT. This codes for CASSYSGENTEAFF.

The gene calls are TRBV6-6 and TRBJ1-1; 7 bases match TRBD1. The trim removed 5 bases at V and 6 bases at J, leaving 9 bases unmatched. The germline gives CDR1 MNHNY, CDR2 SVGAGI (reference sequence). This CDR3 comprises 14 residues. The CDR3 spells CASSPSDRKAEAFF. CDR3 DNA: TGTGCCAGCAGTCCCTCGGACAGGAAAGCTGAAGCTTTCTTT.

This chain uses TRBV2 with TRBJ2-5; no reliable D call. Germline loops: CDR1 SNHLY, CDR2 FYNNEI. This CDR3 contains 14 residues. Trimming cost V 2 bases and J 1 base, with 8 bases left between them. The CDR3 spells CASSEFSPQETQYF. CDR3 DNA: TGTGCCAGCAGTGAATTTTCCCCCCAAGAGACCCAGTACTTC.

Only a few counts were recorded for this clone. The chain uses TRBV5-4 and TRBJ2-2; 10 bases align to TRBD1. Per the germline V gene, CDR1 is SGHNT and CDR2 is YYREEE (reference sequence). J was trimmed by 1 base and V by 5 bases; bases with no gene match: 5. This CDR3 is built from 16 residues. In DNA, the CDR3 is TGTGCCAGCAGTAAAGGGACAGGGGTGAACACCGGGGAGCTGTTTTTT. Translation: CASSKGTGVNTGELFF.

This clone was found a few times. The chain has TRBV11-3 and TRBJ2-1; TRBD2 agrees at 7 bases. V lost 2 bases, J lost 7 bases, and 8 bases stayed unmatched. CDR3 size: 15 residues. CDR1 is SGHNT and CDR2 is YENEEA in the germline V gene. CDR3 loop: CASSLLGGPQNEQFF. The CDR3 coding sequence is TGTGCCAGCAGCTTACTGGGAGGGCCGCAGAATGAGCAGTTCTTC.

The chain is built from TRBV15 and TRBJ2-3; weak D call: TRBD1 (6 bases). The CDR3 sequence is 16 residues long. V dropped 0 bases and J dropped 5 bases, with 15 bases sitting between them. Germline V lookup: CDR1 LNHNV, CDR2 YYDKDF (reference sequence). In nucleotides, the CDR3 is TGTGCCACCAGCAGAGATTTGATGGGGGCTGGAGATACGCAGTATTTT. Translated, it gives CATSRDLMGAGDTQYF. The full variable domain, completed using reference TRBV15 and TRBJ2-3, is DAMVIQNPRYQVTQFGKPVTLSCSQTLNHNVMYWYQQKSSQAPKLLFHYYDKDFNNEADTPDNFQSRRPNTSFCFLDIRSPGLGDTAMYLCATSRDLMGAGDTQYFGPGTRLTVL.

The rearrangement links TRBV9 to TRBJ1-3; D unresolved. This CDR3 is built from 17 residues. The germline V gene encodes CDR1 SGDLS and CDR2 YYNGEE. V lost 0 bases and J lost 0, with 13 bases in between. The CDR3 sequence: CASSVGYQAASGNTIYF. CDR3 nucleotide sequence: TGTGCCAGCAGCGTAGGTTACCAGGCGGCCTCTGGAAACACCATATATTTT.

A single count supports this clone. The rearrangement joins TRBV5-4 to TRBJ1-2, with D uncertain. Per the germline V gene, CDR1 is SGHNT and CDR2 is YYREEE (reference sequence). The CDR3 has 15 residues. The germline V and J ends were trimmed by 4 bases and 4 bases, with 17 bases remaining between them. The CDR3 DNA sequence: TGTGCCAGCAGCCGCCGCATAGAGGGCAGCTATGGCTACACCTTC. As protein: CASSRRIEGSYGYTF. The whole variable domain, filled in from reference TRBV5-4 and TRBJ1-2, reads ETGVTQSPTHLIKTRGQQVTLRCSSQSGHNTVSWYQQALGQGPQFIFQYYREEENGRGNFPPRFSGLQFPNYSSELNVNALELDDSALYLCASSRRIEGSYGYTFGSGTRLTVV.

Only one count was recorded for this clone. Written as DNA, the CDR3 is TGTGCCAGCAGCTTGGACAGCAATGAGCAGTTCTTC. It specifies CASSLDSNEQFF. V gene TRBV5-4 combines with J gene TRBJ2-1; D not resolved. Germline CDR1 reads SGHNT; CDR2 reads YYREEE (reference sequence). V was shortened by 0 bases and J by 6 bases, with 4 bases between the two germline ends. This CDR3 has 12 amino acids.

V and J are TRBV7-9 and TRBJ1-1; 8 nucleotides line up with TRBD1. This CDR3 region has 13 residues. The junction had 4 bases not matched to a gene; V was cut back by 7 bases and J by 3 bases. Germline values: CDR1 SEHNR, CDR2 FQNEAQ (reference sequence). CDR3 DNA sequence: TGTGCCAGCACCGGACAGGGAGACACTGAAGCTTTCTTT. Encoded protein: CASTGQGDTEAFF.

V usage is TRBV2 and J usage is TRBJ2-3; perhaps TRBD2 as D (6 bases). Germline CDR1 and CDR2: SNHLY and FYNNEI. This CDR3 has 16 amino acids. V was trimmed by 7 bases and J by 0 bases, leaving 17 bases between them. CDR3 protein: CASIPAGSRSTDTQYF. The CDR3 coding sequence is TGTGCCAGCATCCCAGCGGGCTCAAGAAGCACAGATACGCAGTATTTT.

The chain carries TRBV6-5 and TRBJ2-7, with 9 bases matching TRBD1. This CDR3 is 13 amino acids long. Germline assignment: CDR1 MNHEY and CDR2 SVGAGI. The trim removed 6 bases at V and 3 bases at J, leaving 3 bases unmatched. The CDR3 loop is CASRKGQGYEQYF. The CDR3, as DNA: TGTGCCAGCAGGAAGGGACAGGGCTACGAGCAGTACTTC.

V usage is TRBV7-8 and J usage is TRBJ2-3; possibly TRBD2 for D (6 bases). CDR1 is SGHVS, CDR2 FQNEAQ, per germline. V was cut by 1 base and J by 1 base, with 9 bases left in between. The CDR3 sequence is 15 residues long. CDR3: CASSLGGGGTDTQYF. The DNA for the CDR3 is TGTGCCAGCAGCTTAGGTGGCGGGGGCACAGATACGCAGTATTTT.

The J gene is TRBJ2-2, the V gene TRBV19; 15 positions match TRBD2. V trimming: 5 bases; J trimming: 6 bases; junction bases outside the gene matches: 4. Germline CDR1 is LNHDA and CDR2 is SQIVND (reference sequence). This CDR3 is built from 16 residues. CDR3 region: CASSFGLAGGSGELFF. In nucleotides, the CDR3 is TGTGCCAGTAGTTTTGGACTAGCGGGGGGGTCCGGGGAGCTGTTTTTT. The whole variable domain, remainder taken from reference TRBV19 and TRBJ2-2, is DGGITQSPKYLFRKEGQNVTLSCEQNLNHDAMYWYRQDPGQGLRLIYYSQIVNDFQKGDIAEGYSVSREKKESFPLTVTSAQKNPTAFYLCASSFGLAGGSGELFFGEGSRLTVL.

The CDR3 loop is CASSPLFGTEAFF. In DNA form, the CDR3 reads TGTGCCAGCTCACCGCTATTTGGTACTGAAGCTTTCTTT. This chain links TRBV18 with TRBJ1-1; no firm D call. Germline V lookup: CDR1 KGHSH, CDR2 LQKENI. The CDR3 loop spans 13 amino acids. Trimming cost V 3 bases and J 5 bases, with 10 bases left between them.

CDR3 loop: CASSAHGTGDSHEQYF. The CDR3 coding sequence is TGTGCCAGCAGCGCCCACGGGACAGGGGATTCCCACGAGCAGTACTTC. The gene calls are TRBV9 and TRBJ2-7; 10 bases agree with TRBD1. CDR1 is SGDLS and CDR2 is YYNGEE in the germline V gene. V shed 3 bases and J 5 bases; nucleotides not matched to a gene: 11. This CDR3 spans 16 amino acids.

The chain is built from TRBV11-2 and TRBJ2-5; D is unresolved. Per germline, CDR1 SGHAT and CDR2 FQNNGV. CDR3 size: 17 residues. With 1 base removed from V and 2 bases from J, the gap between germline ends came to 17 bases. The CDR3 loop reads CASSLVISPVLQETQYF. Here the CDR3 DNA reads TGTGCCAGCAGCTTAGTTATTAGCCCAGTCCTTCAAGAGACCCAGTACTTC.

The V call is TRBV6-6, the J call TRBJ2-7; TRBD1 matches at 10 bases. The V segment lost 5 bases and the J segment 3 bases; nucleotides outside the gene matches: 7. Germline V gene data show CDR1 as MNHNY and CDR2 as SVGAGI (reference sequence). The length of the CDR3 is 15 residues. CDR3 amino acids: CASSQDRGAYYEQYF. The CDR3 region has the DNA TGTGCCAGCAGTCAGGACAGGGGGGCTTACTACGAGCAGTACTTC.

The chain links TRBV15 to TRBJ1-1; D is ambiguous. V gave up 0 bases and J gave up 0 bases, with 11 bases separating them. CDR3 length: 16 amino acids. CDR1 is LNHNV, CDR2 YYDKDF, per germline (reference sequence). The CDR3 protein is CATSREYGSMNTEAFF. CDR3 sequence (DNA): TGTGCCACCAGCAGAGAGTATGGCAGCATGAACACTGAAGCTTTCTTT.